The 29 T cell receptor beta chains below come from one sample, sequenced in a study of blood T cells in healthy people across ages. Next came a second PCR, run for about 6 to 12 cycles, which used a sample-barcoded 5' primer along with a J-beta primer mix. TCRdb ran MiXCR on the 5' RACE reads and lists one entry per CDR3 protein. The data contain about 1,500,000 distinct CDR3 sequences, roughly 30% of them singletons. The sequenced sample was blood. The source of these receptors is a woman younger than 45 in good health.

This chain joins TRBV2 and TRBJ2-3; D is unclear. Per the germline V gene, CDR1 is SNHLY and CDR2 is FYNNEI. The CDR3 extends over 13 amino acids. The ends were cut back, 5 bases at V and 4 bases at J, with 10 bases in the middle. CDR3 sequence (DNA): TGTGCCAGCAGTACCTCAAGTGCAGATACGCAGTATTTT. This translates into CASSTSSADTQYF.

The chain is built from TRBV7-2 and TRBJ2-1; 8 nucleotides match TRBD2. From germline, CDR1 is SGHTA and CDR2 FQGNSA. V lost 6 bases and J lost 6; bases outside the gene matches: 13. The CDR3 covers 16 residues. The CDR3 here is CASSSTSGRMGNEQFF. CDR3 in DNA: TGTGCCAGCAGTTCCACCAGCGGGAGAATGGGCAATGAGCAGTTCTTC.

This clonotype was counted a few times. The chain has TRBV20-1 and TRBJ2-2; the D gene is possibly TRBD1 (5 bases). Between the trimmed V and J ends, which lost 3 bases and 3 bases, there was a span of 11 bases. This CDR3 spans 14 amino acids. Germline V gene data show CDR1 as DFQATT and CDR2 as SNEGSKA (reference sequence). CDR3 protein: CSASAGHDTGELFF. The CDR3 DNA sequence: TGCAGTGCTAGCGCAGGGCACGACACCGGGGAGCTGTTTTTT.

In this sample, this clonotype turned up many times. The chain joins TRBV20-1 to TRBJ2-7; 7 positions match TRBD1. This CDR3 has 15 residues. CDR1 is DFQATT, CDR2 SNEGSKA, per germline (reference sequence). The junction had 9 bases not matched to a gene; V was cut back by 3 bases and J by 1 base. The CDR3 sequence: CSARSTGTASYEQYF. The DNA of the CDR3 is TGCAGTGCTAGGTCGACCGGGACAGCTTCCTACGAGCAGTACTTC.

This clonotype was picked up one time. A read error may explain this, as a much larger clone is one base away. V usage is TRBV7-9 and J usage is TRBJ2-7, with 8 bases identical to TRBD2. Trimming removed 4 bases from V and 1 base from J; junction bases left unmatched: 9. The CDR3 has 16 residues. Germline values: CDR1 SEHNR, CDR2 FQNEAQ (reference sequence). The CDR3 region is CASSSANSGGSYEQYF. CDR3 bases: TGTGCCAGCAGCTCTGCGAACAGCGGGGGTTCCTACGAGCAGTACTTC.

This clonotype was counted between two and nine times. This may arise from a read error, as a much more abundant clone is one base away. This sequence joins TRBV29-1 and TRBJ2-6, with a tentative D call TRBD2 (6 bases). CDR1 is SQVTM and CDR2 is ANQGSEA in the germline V gene. The CDR3 is made up of 14 amino acids. The CDR3 DNA follows: TGCAGCGTGGAAGCCGGGACTGGGGCCAACGTCCCGACTTTC. The encoded protein is CSVEAGTGANVPTF.

In this sample, this clonotype turned up a few times. This rearrangement joins TRBV5-1 to TRBJ1-6; TRBD1 agrees at 9 bases. The CDR3 runs to 15 residues. The germline V gene encodes CDR1 SGHRS and CDR2 YFSETQ. Trimming removed 4 bases from V and 9 bases from J; junction bases left unmatched: 8. The CDR3, as DNA: TGCGCCAGCAGCGACCGGGACAGGGCGAGTTCACCCCTCCACTTT. Amino acids: CASSDRDRASSPLHF. Based on the CDR3 plus reference TRBV5-1 and TRBJ1-6, the full variable domain is KAGVTQTPRYLIKTRGQQVTLSCSPISGHRSVSWYQQTPGQGLQFLFEYFSETQRNKGNFPGRFSGRQFSNSRSEMNVSTLELGDSALYLCASSDRDRASSPLHFGNGTRLTVT.

This clonotype appeared a few times. V and J are TRBV12-3 or TRBV12-4 and TRBJ1-4, with unresolved D. The ends were cut back, 5 bases at V and 4 bases at J, with 11 bases in the middle. This CDR3 contains 14 residues. The CDR3 DNA follows: TGTGCCAGCAGTGTGGCGGGAGGTAATGAAAAACTGTTTTTT. The encoded protein is CASSVAGGNEKLFF.

The chain joins TRBV6-5 to TRBJ1-6, with TRBD1 matching 7 bases. CDR1 MNHEY and CDR2 SVGAGI come from the germline V gene. CDR3 size: 14 residues. The V gene end was trimmed by 7 bases and the J gene end by 3 bases; junction bases not matched to a gene: 3. The CDR3 DNA sequence: TGTGCCAGCAATCGACAGGGCTATAATTCACCCCTCCACTTT. Protein sequence: CASNRQGYNSPLHF.

About this clonotype: At one of its ends the junction is not consistent with the germline gene, which may arise from a read error. V gene TRBV20-1 combines with J gene TRBJ2-4; 7 nucleotides match TRBD1. The CDR3 extends over 19 amino acids. Germline CDR1 reads DFQATT; CDR2 reads SNEGSKA (reference sequence). CDR3 sequence: CSVRDDRVILSLAKNIQYF. Here the CDR3 DNA reads TGCAGTGTTAGAGATGACAGGGTAATCCTGTCACTAGCCAAAAACATTCAGTACTTC.

V gene TRBV4-3 combines with J gene TRBJ1-2; 9 nucleotides line up with TRBD1. This CDR3 is 15 amino acids long. Germline CDR1 LGHNA, CDR2 YSLEER. V lost 2 bases and J lost 4; bases outside the gene matches: 5. CDR3 sequence reads: CASSQYEGQGYGYTF. Here the CDR3 DNA reads TGCGCCAGCAGCCAATACGAGGGACAGGGCTATGGCTACACCTTC.

This clonotype was seen more than once but under ten times. The gene calls are TRBV7-2 and TRBJ2-1; D call uncertain. CDR3 length: 15 amino acids. In germline, CDR1 is SGHTA, CDR2 FQGNSA. V lost 2 bases to trimming and J lost 6 bases, with 14 bases between them. CDR3 sequence reads: CASSLSMNPVNEQFF. In nucleotides, the CDR3 is TGTGCCAGCAGCTTAAGCATGAATCCCGTCAATGAGCAGTTCTTC. The whole variable domain, filled in from reference TRBV7-2 and TRBJ2-1, reads GAGVSQSPSNKVTEKGKDVELRCDPISGHTALYWYRQSLGQGLEFLIYFQGNSAPDKSGLPSDRFSAERTGGSVSTLTIQRTQQEDSAVYLCASSLSMNPVNEQFFGPGTRLTVL.

The chain is built from TRBV28 and TRBJ1-5; the match to TRBD1 covers 10 bases. After removal of 5 bases from V and 4 bases from J, the junction contained 8 bases not matched to a gene. Germline values: CDR1 MDHEN, CDR2 SYDVKM. The CDR3 length is 16 residues. The CDR3 DNA is TGTGCCAGCAGTCCGAGAGGGACAGGGGATAATCAGCCCCAGCATTTT. Its protein is CASSPRGTGDNQPQHF.

The chain combines TRBV7-2 with TRBJ1-1; no clear D gene. The V end lost 5 bases, the J end lost 4 bases, and 14 bases lay between the germline ends. Germline CDR1 SGHTA, CDR2 FQGNSA. This CDR3 has 14 amino acids. The CDR3 sequence: CASSRWRERTEAFF. In nucleotides, the CDR3 is TGTGCCAGCAGCCGCTGGAGGGAGCGCACTGAAGCTTTCTTT. Complete variable domain (other parts from reference TRBV7-2 and TRBJ1-1): GAGVSQSPSNKVTEKGKDVELRCDPISGHTALYWYRQSLGQGLEFLIYFQGNSAPDKSGLPSDRFSAERTGGSVSTLTIQRTQQEDSAVYLCASSRWRERTEAFFGQGTRLTVV.

This clonotype was seen only a few times. The rearrangement links TRBV12-5 to TRBJ1-5; TRBD1 might be the D (6 bases). Looked up from germline, CDR1 is LGHNT and CDR2 is FRNRAP. CDR3 length equals 12 residues. V shed 5 bases and J shed 7 bases, with 9 bases lying between them. CDR3 in amino acids: CASGPGDQPQHF. CDR3 coding DNA: TGTGCTAGTGGTCCAGGGGACCAGCCCCAGCATTTT.

This clonotype was seen a few times. This chain links TRBV3-1 with TRBJ2-7; no clear D. This CDR3 has 15 amino acids. V lost 4 bases and J lost 5, with 18 bases in between. Looked up from germline, CDR1 is LGHDT and CDR2 is YNNKEL (reference sequence). The CDR3 nucleotides read TGTGCCAGCAGCCTCCTAACGGGTAACCCCCACGAGCAGTACTTC. Amino acids: CASSLLTGNPHEQYF.

The rearrangement uses TRBV7-9 and TRBJ1-4, with D unresolved. The germline gives CDR1 SEHNR, CDR2 FQNEAQ (reference sequence). V gave up 1 base and J gave up 8 bases, with 17 bases separating them. The CDR3 length is 16 residues. CDR3 in amino acids: CASSLDPRAHGEKLFF. CDR3 nucleotides: TGTGCCAGCAGCTTAGACCCCCGGGCCCACGGGGAAAAACTGTTTTTT.

The genes are TRBV27 and TRBJ2-3, with TRBD2 as a possible D gene (5 bases). CDR1 is MNHEY, CDR2 SMNVEV, per germline (reference sequence). With 3 bases removed from V and 2 bases from J, the gap between germline ends came to 12 bases. The CDR3 spans 15 residues. The CDR3 region is CASSFEAVSTDTQYF. For the CDR3, the DNA is TGTGCCAGCAGTTTCGAAGCGGTCTCCACAGATACGCAGTATTTT.

CDR3 in amino acids: CASILAGANEQFF. As DNA, the CDR3 is TGTGCCAGCATACTAGCGGGGGCCAATGAGCAGTTCTTC. This sequence joins TRBV2 and TRBJ2-1, with TRBD2 matching over 11 bases. There are 13 residues in the CDR3. Germline V gene lookup returns CDR1 SNHLY and CDR2 FYNNEI. Trimming at V came to 7 bases and at J to 6 bases, leaving 2 bases not matched to a gene.

This clonotype has ten or more counts. The chain couples TRBV6-4 to TRBJ2-5; D may be TRBD1 (6 bases). V was clipped by 6 bases and J by 3 bases, with 14 bases between them. This CDR3 comprises 14 residues. Germline CDR1 reads MRHNA; CDR2 reads SNTAGT. The DNA for the CDR3 is TGTGCCAGCAGGCCTCTTACAGGGAAAGAGACCCAGTACTTC. It codes for CASRPLTGKETQYF.

There are many counts of this clonotype. The chain links TRBV10-3 to TRBJ2-5; a possible D gene is TRBD1 (6 bases). The CDR3 is 13 amino acids. V dropped 10 bases and J dropped 5 bases, with 17 bases sitting between them. The germline CDR1 and CDR2 sequences are ENHRY and SYGVKD. The CDR3 DNA is TGTGCCACCGGCACAGGGAATCGGGAGACCCAGTACTTC. Amino acids: CATGTGNRETQYF.

The chain carries TRBV30 and TRBJ2-3; D is uncertain. V lost 2 bases and J lost 4, with 10 bases in between. The CDR3 sequence is 13 residues long. Germline CDR1 reads GTSNPN; CDR2 reads SVGIG (reference sequence). The CDR3 loop is CAWSPTLADTQYF. The CDR3 coding sequence is TGTGCCTGGAGTCCCACCTTGGCAGATACGCAGTATTTT. Filled out from reference TRBV30 and TRBJ2-3, the complete variable domain reads SQTIHQWPATLVQPVGSPLSLECTVEGTSNPNLYWYRQAAGRGLQLLFYSVGIGQISSEVPQNLSASRPQDRQFILSSKKLLLSDSGFYLCAWSPTLADTQYFGPGTRLTVL.

This chain uses TRBV20-1 with TRBJ2-3; 12 nucleotides agree with TRBD2. The CDR3 covers 17 residues. V was clipped by 3 bases and J by 4 bases; unmatched bases: 11. Germline lookup yields CDR1 DFQATT and CDR2 SNEGSKA (reference sequence). The CDR3 protein is CSARSSGRVGGSDTQYF. CDR3 in DNA: TGCAGTGCTAGGTCTAGCGGGAGGGTCGGGGGCTCAGATACGCAGTATTTT.

This clonotype was counted between two and nine times. The rearrangement joins TRBV6-2 or TRBV6-3 to TRBJ2-1, with D perhaps matching TRBD2 (5 bases). The CDR3 is 11 amino acids. CDR1 is MNHEY and CDR2 is SVGEGT in the germline V gene. V lost 7 bases and J lost 9, with 10 bases in between. CDR3 nucleotides: TGTGCCAGCACTCCCGGAGGTGAGCAGTTCTTC. It translates to CASTPGGEQFF.

This clonotype was seen many times. This chain joins TRBV11-2 and TRBJ2-7; possible D gene TRBD2, 6 bases. The germline V and J ends were trimmed by 5 bases and 4 bases, with 18 bases remaining between them. CDR3 length: 15 amino acids. Germline V lookup: CDR1 SGHAT, CDR2 FQNNGV. CDR3 in amino acids: CASSPSSKGTYEQYF. DNA of the CDR3: TGTGCCAGCAGCCCCTCCTCGAAGGGGACTTACGAGCAGTACTTC.

This clonotype was recorded many times. J is TRBJ2-1 and V is TRBV5-1; D is undetermined. In germline, CDR1 is SGHRS, CDR2 YFSETQ. The CDR3 loop spans 12 amino acids. Trimming took 1 base from V and 9 from J, leaving 8 bases between them. The CDR3 DNA follows: TGCGCCAGCAGCTTGTGGGCCAGTGAGCAGTTCTTC. Protein: CASSLWASEQFF.

This clonotype turned up a few times. The V gene is TRBV5-1, the J gene TRBJ2-5; no clear D gene. The CDR3 length is 14 residues. Per germline, CDR1 SGHRS and CDR2 YFSETQ. Trimming removed 2 bases from V and 3 bases from J, with 11 bases in between. DNA for the CDR3: TGCGCCAGCAGCTTAAACCCGGGCGAAGAGACCCAGTACTTC. Its protein is CASSLNPGEETQYF.

This clonotype showed up just a few times. V is TRBV6-5 and J is TRBJ1-1; D gene ambiguous. The CDR3 is 14 amino acids. V was clipped by 4 bases and J by 0 bases, with 9 bases between them. Germline V gives CDR1 MNHEY, CDR2 SVGAGI. The CDR3 coding sequence is TGTGCCAGCAGTTCGTACGCCCTGAACACTGAAGCTTTCTTT. It specifies CASSSYALNTEAFF.

V is TRBV6-1 and J is TRBJ2-6, with D hard to call. The CDR3 loop spans 18 amino acids. V gave up 6 bases and J gave up 0 bases, with 18 bases separating them. Germline V CDR1 and CDR2: MNHNS, SASEGT. CDR3 residues: CASSMAMASNSGANVLTF. In DNA, the CDR3 is TGTGCCAGCAGCATGGCCATGGCTTCTAACTCTGGGGCCAACGTCCTGACTTTC.